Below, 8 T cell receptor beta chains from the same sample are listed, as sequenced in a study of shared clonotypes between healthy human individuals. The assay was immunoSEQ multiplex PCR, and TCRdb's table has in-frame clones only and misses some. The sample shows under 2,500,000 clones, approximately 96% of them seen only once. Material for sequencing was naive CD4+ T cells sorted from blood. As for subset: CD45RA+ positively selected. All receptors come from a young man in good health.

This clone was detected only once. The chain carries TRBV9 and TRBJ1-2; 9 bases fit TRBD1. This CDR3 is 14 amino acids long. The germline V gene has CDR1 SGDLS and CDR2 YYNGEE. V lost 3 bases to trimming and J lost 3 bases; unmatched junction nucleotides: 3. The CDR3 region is CASSAQGADYGYTF. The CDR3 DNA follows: TGTGCCAGCAGCGCACAGGGGGCGGACTATGGCTACACCTTC.

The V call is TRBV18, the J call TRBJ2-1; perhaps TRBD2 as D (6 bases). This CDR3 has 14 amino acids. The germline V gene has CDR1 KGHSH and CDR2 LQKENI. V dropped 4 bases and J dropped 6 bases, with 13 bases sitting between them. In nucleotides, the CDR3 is TGTGCCAGCTCACGGGGGGAGCAATTCAATGAGCAGTTCTTC. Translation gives CASSRGEQFNEQFF.

The CDR3 sequence is CASSLRQAFSGANVLTF. The CDR3 nucleotides read TGTGCCAGCAGCTTGCGGCAGGCATTCTCTGGGGCCAACGTCCTGACTTTC. V usage is TRBV5-4 and J usage is TRBJ2-6; D is uncertain. Trimming took 1 base from V and 0 from J, leaving 11 bases between them. There are 17 residues in the CDR3. CDR1 and CDR2 (germline): SGHNT, YYREEE (reference sequence).

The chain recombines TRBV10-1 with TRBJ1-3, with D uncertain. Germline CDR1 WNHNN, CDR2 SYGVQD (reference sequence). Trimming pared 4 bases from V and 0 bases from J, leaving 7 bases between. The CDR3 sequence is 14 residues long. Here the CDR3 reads CASSGWNSGNTIYF. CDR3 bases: TGCGCCAGCAGTGGATGGAACTCTGGAAACACCATATATTTT.

The CDR3 DNA reads as TGTGCCAGCAGCTTAGCGTACAAGTACAATGAGCAGTTCTTC. It codes for CASSLAYKYNEQFF. V gene TRBV7-2 combines with J gene TRBJ2-1; D uncertain. CDR1 and CDR2 from the germline V gene are SGHTA and FQGNSA. V shed 0 bases and J shed 4 bases, with 7 bases lying between them. The CDR3 is made up of 14 amino acids.

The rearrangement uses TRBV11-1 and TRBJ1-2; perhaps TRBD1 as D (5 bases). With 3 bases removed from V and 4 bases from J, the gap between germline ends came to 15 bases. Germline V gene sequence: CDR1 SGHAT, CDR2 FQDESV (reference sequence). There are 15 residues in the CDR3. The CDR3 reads CASSFRAPNPYGYTF. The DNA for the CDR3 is TGTGCCAGCAGCTTCAGGGCCCCCAATCCCTATGGCTACACCTTC.

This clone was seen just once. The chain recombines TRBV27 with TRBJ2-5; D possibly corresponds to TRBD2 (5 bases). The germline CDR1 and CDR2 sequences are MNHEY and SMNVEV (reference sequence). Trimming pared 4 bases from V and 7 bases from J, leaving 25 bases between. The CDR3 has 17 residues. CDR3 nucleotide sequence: TGTGCCAGCAGTTCAATTCCGTCCCCGGGAAGGATGGGGACCCAGTACTTC. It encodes CASSSIPSPGRMGTQYF.

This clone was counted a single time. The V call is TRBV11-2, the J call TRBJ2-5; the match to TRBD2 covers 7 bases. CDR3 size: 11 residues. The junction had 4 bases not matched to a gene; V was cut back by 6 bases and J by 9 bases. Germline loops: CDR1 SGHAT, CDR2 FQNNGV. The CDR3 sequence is CASRGSGSQYF. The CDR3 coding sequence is TGTGCCAGCAGGGGTAGCGGGTCCCAGTACTTC.